These T cell receptor beta chains were read from a single sample in a study of OX40 agonist ivuxolimab in advanced cancers. Profiled with immunoSEQ multiplex PCR; TCRdb holds only in-frame clones, not every one. The data show approximately 67,000 clones, approximately 80% seen once. The source material was CD4+ or CD8+ T cells sorted from blood, sampled in a trial of the OX40 agonist ivuxolimab. These receptor sequences come from an adult with an advanced solid tumor such as melanoma, head and neck, liver or kidney cancer. The CDR3 runs from the conserved cysteine through the conserved F or W. D genes are given only for firm matches. Clone size is given for some rows only: seen once, a few or many times, or a class if the clone is expanded.

abundance: .; j_gene: TRBJ2-5; v_gene: TRBV29-1; d_gene: .; CDR3nt: TGCAGCGTTGAAGAAAACAGGGAAGAGACCCAGTACTTC; CDR3aa: CSVEENREETQYF
abundance: .; j_gene: TRBJ1-5; v_gene: TRBV27; d_gene: .; CDR3nt: TGTGCCAGCAGTTGGGGCAATCAGCCCCAGCATTTT; CDR3aa: CASSWGNQPQHF
abundance: .; j_gene: TRBJ2-5; v_gene: TRBV12-5; d_gene: .; CDR3nt: TGTGCTAGTGGTTTGGCTCCAAAGACGGAAGAGACCCAGTACTTC; CDR3aa: CASGLAPKTEETQYF
abundance: .; j_gene: TRBJ2-5; v_gene: TRBV15; d_gene: .; CDR3nt: TGTGCCACCAGCCCCCTGGGGGGGCGCGAGACCCAGTACTTC; CDR3aa: CATSPLGGRETQYF
abundance: .; j_gene: TRBJ1-1; v_gene: TRBV10-2; d_gene: .; CDR3nt: TGCGCCAGCAGTAGGCCGAACACTGAAGCTTTCTTT; CDR3aa: CASSRPNTEAFF
abundance: .; j_gene: TRBJ2-1; v_gene: TRBV5-1; d_gene: .; CDR3nt: TGCGCCAGCAGCTTGACTACAGGGTTGAATCGCGAGCAGTTCTTC; CDR3aa: CASSLTTGLNREQFF
abundance: .; j_gene: TRBJ2-2; v_gene: TRBV9; d_gene: TRBD2; CDR3nt: TGTGCCAGCAGCCGAAGCGGGATCAACACCGGGGAGCTGTTTTTT; CDR3aa: CASSRSGINTGELFF
abundance: .; j_gene: TRBJ1-1; v_gene: TRBV5-4; d_gene: .; CDR3nt: TGTGCCAGCAGCGAGACGTTAGACGCTGAAGCTTTCTTT; CDR3aa: CASSETLDAEAFF
abundance: .; j_gene: TRBJ1-5; v_gene: TRBV15; d_gene: .; CDR3nt: TGTGCCACCAGCAGAGGCAGCGATAGCAATCAGCCCCAGCATTTT; CDR3aa: CATSRGSDSNQPQHF
abundance: .; j_gene: TRBJ2-3; v_gene: TRBV5-4; d_gene: .; CDR3nt: TGTGCCAGCAGCCTGGGACAAATCACAGATACGCAGTATTTT; CDR3aa: CASSLGQITDTQYF
abundance: .; j_gene: TRBJ1-2; v_gene: TRBV11-3; d_gene: TRBD1; CDR3nt: TGTGCCAGCAGAACGGGCGGGACAGGGATAAGCTACACCTTC; CDR3aa: CASRTGGTGISYTF
abundance: .; j_gene: TRBJ1-5; v_gene: TRBV7-9; d_gene: TRBD1; CDR3nt: TGTGCCAGCAGCAGAGGACAGGGGAATCAGCCCCAGCATTTT; CDR3aa: CASSRGQGNQPQHF
abundance: many; j_gene: TRBJ1-4; v_gene: TRBV9; d_gene: TRBD1; CDR3nt: TGTGCCAGCAGCGTAGAAGGCGGACCCGGGACAGGGACTGAAAAACTGTTTTTT; CDR3aa: CASSVEGGPGTGTEKLFF
abundance: .; j_gene: TRBJ2-1; v_gene: TRBV5-5; d_gene: TRBD2; CDR3nt: TGTGCCAGCAGCTTGGCGCCTAGCGGGCTCTACAATGAGCAGTTCTTC; CDR3aa: CASSLAPSGLYNEQFF
abundance: once; j_gene: TRBJ1-1; v_gene: TRBV6-1; d_gene: .; CDR3nt: TGTGCCAGCGGTGGAAGGGAGGACCCGAACACTGAAGCTTTCTTT; CDR3aa: CASGGREDPNTEAFF
abundance: .; j_gene: TRBJ1-1; v_gene: TRBV5-6; d_gene: TRBD1; CDR3nt: TGTGCCAGCAGCCTAGGAACCGCCGGGACAGGGGGCTTCGACACTGAAGCTTTCTTT; CDR3aa: CASSLGTAGTGGFDTEAFF
abundance: .; j_gene: TRBJ2-1; v_gene: TRBV27; d_gene: .; CDR3nt: TGTGCCAGCAGTTCAAACAGGGTTGAGCAGTTCTTC; CDR3aa: CASSSNRVEQFF
abundance: few; j_gene: TRBJ2-5; v_gene: TRBV7-2; d_gene: .; CDR3nt: TGTGCCAGCAGCCTACAGAGGGGCAGGGGAGAGACCCAGTACTTC; CDR3aa: CASSLQRGRGETQYF
abundance: .; j_gene: TRBJ2-1; v_gene: TRBV18; d_gene: TRBD2; CDR3nt: TGTGCCAGCTCAGGGGGAAACCCGGATAGCGGGGCCAGTGAGCAGTTCTTC; CDR3aa: CASSGGNPDSGASEQFF
abundance: .; j_gene: TRBJ2-1; v_gene: TRBV5-1; d_gene: .; CDR3nt: TGCGCCAGCAGCTCCGCCGGGACACTCTACAATGAGCAGTTCTTC; CDR3aa: CASSSAGTLYNEQFF
abundance: .; j_gene: TRBJ2-7; v_gene: TRBV7-2; d_gene: .; CDR3nt: TGTGCCAGCAGCTTAAGGGGGAGGGCCAACTACGAGCAGTACTTC; CDR3aa: CASSLRGRANYEQYF
abundance: once; j_gene: TRBJ2-1; v_gene: TRBV7-2; d_gene: .; CDR3nt: TGTGCCAGCAGCTTCTCGAGGGAGAGCTACAATGAGCAGTTCTTC; CDR3aa: CASSFSRESYNEQFF
abundance: .; j_gene: TRBJ1-4; v_gene: TRBV5-8; d_gene: TRBD1; CDR3nt: TGTGCCAGCAGCTTGGGACAGGGTTTGGCGACTAATGAAAAACTGTTTTTT; CDR3aa: CASSLGQGLATNEKLFF
abundance: many; j_gene: TRBJ1-5; v_gene: TRBV30; d_gene: .; CDR3nt: TGTGCCTGGAGTGTTGGGGGCAATCAGCCCCAGCATTTT; CDR3aa: CAWSVGGNQPQHF
abundance: .; j_gene: TRBJ2-1; v_gene: TRBV9; d_gene: .; CDR3nt: TGTGCCAGCAGCGTAGAACTACCCTACAATGAGCAGTTCTTC; CDR3aa: CASSVELPYNEQFF
abundance: .; j_gene: TRBJ2-7; v_gene: TRBV7-2; d_gene: TRBD2; CDR3nt: TGTGCCAGCAGCCCATTATCTAGCGGGACGTTCTACGAGCAGTACTTC; CDR3aa: CASSPLSSGTFYEQYF
abundance: medium-sized; j_gene: TRBJ2-4; v_gene: TRBV2; d_gene: TRBD1; CDR3nt: TGTGCCAGCGGAGGACAGGCAAACATTCAGTACTTC; CDR3aa: CASGGQANIQYF
abundance: many; j_gene: TRBJ2-7; v_gene: TRBV29-1; d_gene: .; CDR3nt: TGCAGCGTCCGTGAGGGGGAGCAGTACTTC; CDR3aa: CSVREGEQYF
abundance: .; j_gene: TRBJ2-5; v_gene: TRBV28; d_gene: .; CDR3nt: TGTGCCAGCAGTTCGGGCCTTGGAGAGACCCAGTACTTC; CDR3aa: CASSSGLGETQYF
abundance: .; j_gene: TRBJ2-3; v_gene: TRBV7-2; d_gene: TRBD2; CDR3nt: TGTGCCAGCAGCTCCCCGGGACTAGCGGGGGCGCAGTATTTT; CDR3aa: CASSSPGLAGAQYF
abundance: .; j_gene: TRBJ1-3; v_gene: TRBV7-2; d_gene: .; CDR3nt: TGTGCCAGCAGCTCCGATGGGGGGTGGGGAAACACCATATATTTT; CDR3aa: CASSSDGGWGNTIYF
abundance: once; j_gene: TRBJ2-1; v_gene: TRBV7-3; d_gene: TRBD1; CDR3nt: TGTGCCAGCAGCTCCGCAGGGGGCGAGGAGACTGAGCAGTTCTTC; CDR3aa: CASSSAGGEETEQFF
abundance: .; j_gene: TRBJ2-7; v_gene: TRBV2; d_gene: .; CDR3nt: TGTGCCAGCCGTTACCAGGGCTACGAGCAGTACTTC; CDR3aa: CASRYQGYEQYF
abundance: .; j_gene: TRBJ2-3; v_gene: TRBV7-2; d_gene: TRBD2; CDR3nt: TGTGCCAGCAGCCGTGGACTAGCGGGGGGCGGGGATACGCAGTATTTT; CDR3aa: CASSRGLAGGGDTQYF
abundance: .; j_gene: TRBJ2-3; v_gene: TRBV15; d_gene: TRBD2; CDR3nt: TGTGCCACCAGCAGAGGAATAGCGGGAGTGCGGGATACGCAGTATTTT; CDR3aa: CATSRGIAGVRDTQYF
abundance: .; j_gene: TRBJ1-5; v_gene: TRBV4-1; d_gene: .; CDR3nt: TGCGCCAGCAGCCAACTCGTCAATCAGCCCCAGCATTTT; CDR3aa: CASSQLVNQPQHF
abundance: .; j_gene: TRBJ2-5; v_gene: TRBV7-2; d_gene: .; CDR3nt: TGTGCCAGCAGCTTCGCTGCAGACCGAGAGACCCAGTACTTC; CDR3aa: CASSFAADRETQYF
abundance: few; j_gene: TRBJ2-5; v_gene: TRBV5-1; d_gene: .; CDR3nt: TGCGCCAGCAGCTTAGGAAGTGAAGAGACCCAGTACTTC; CDR3aa: CASSLGSEETQYF
abundance: .; j_gene: TRBJ1-6; v_gene: TRBV7-2; d_gene: .; CDR3nt: TGTGCCAGCAGCTTAATGCCAGGGAGGGCGGATTCACCCCTCCACTTT; CDR3aa: CASSLMPGRADSPLHF
abundance: .; j_gene: TRBJ2-5; v_gene: TRBV5-1; d_gene: TRBD2; CDR3nt: TGCGCCAGCAGCTTATGGACTAGCGGGGCCGCCCAAGAGACCCAGTACTTC; CDR3aa: CASSLWTSGAAQETQYF
abundance: .; j_gene: TRBJ1-5; v_gene: TRBV10-2; d_gene: .; CDR3nt: TGCGCCAGCAGTGCTACGACAGACAATCAGCCCCAGCATTTT; CDR3aa: CASSATTDNQPQHF
abundance: .; j_gene: TRBJ1-4; v_gene: TRBV19; d_gene: TRBD1; CDR3nt: TGTGCCAGTTCGGACAGGGGGACTGAAAAACTGTTTTTT; CDR3aa: CASSDRGTEKLFF
abundance: .; j_gene: TRBJ2-3; v_gene: TRBV5-6; d_gene: .; CDR3nt: TGTGCCAGCAGCCTAGGGGCTAGCACAGATACGCAGTATTTT; CDR3aa: CASSLGASTDTQYF
abundance: once; j_gene: TRBJ2-3; v_gene: TRBV2; d_gene: .; CDR3nt: TGTGCCAGCAGAGGTAGACAGGAAATCGGCACAGATACGCAGTATTTT; CDR3aa: CASRGRQEIGTDTQYF
abundance: .; j_gene: TRBJ1-1; v_gene: TRBV4-2; d_gene: TRBD1; CDR3nt: TGTGCCAGCAGCCTCAATCCGACAGGGACGAAGAACACTGAAGCTTTCTTT; CDR3aa: CASSLNPTGTKNTEAFF
abundance: .; j_gene: TRBJ2-7; v_gene: TRBV11-3; d_gene: .; CDR3nt: TGTGCCAGCAGCTTAGGGGGCGACTACGAGCAGTACTTC; CDR3aa: CASSLGGDYEQYF
abundance: .; j_gene: TRBJ2-4; v_gene: TRBV19; d_gene: TRBD1; CDR3nt: TGTGCCAGTAGTATGGCGCAGGGGGTAGGCAAAAACATTCAGTACTTC; CDR3aa: CASSMAQGVGKNIQYF
abundance: .; j_gene: TRBJ1-6; v_gene: TRBV7-9; d_gene: .; CDR3nt: TGTGCCAGCAGCCCTCCGGGGTACGGAAATTCACCCCTCCACTTT; CDR3aa: CASSPPGYGNSPLHF
abundance: .; j_gene: TRBJ1-1; v_gene: TRBV15; d_gene: .; CDR3nt: TGTGCCACCAGGAGCGGAAACACTGAAGCTTTCTTT; CDR3aa: CATRSGNTEAFF
abundance: few; j_gene: TRBJ2-1; v_gene: TRBV5-1; d_gene: .; CDR3nt: TGCGCCAGCAGCTTGCAGGCCGCTACAAGCGATGAGCAGTTCTTC; CDR3aa: CASSLQAATSDEQFF